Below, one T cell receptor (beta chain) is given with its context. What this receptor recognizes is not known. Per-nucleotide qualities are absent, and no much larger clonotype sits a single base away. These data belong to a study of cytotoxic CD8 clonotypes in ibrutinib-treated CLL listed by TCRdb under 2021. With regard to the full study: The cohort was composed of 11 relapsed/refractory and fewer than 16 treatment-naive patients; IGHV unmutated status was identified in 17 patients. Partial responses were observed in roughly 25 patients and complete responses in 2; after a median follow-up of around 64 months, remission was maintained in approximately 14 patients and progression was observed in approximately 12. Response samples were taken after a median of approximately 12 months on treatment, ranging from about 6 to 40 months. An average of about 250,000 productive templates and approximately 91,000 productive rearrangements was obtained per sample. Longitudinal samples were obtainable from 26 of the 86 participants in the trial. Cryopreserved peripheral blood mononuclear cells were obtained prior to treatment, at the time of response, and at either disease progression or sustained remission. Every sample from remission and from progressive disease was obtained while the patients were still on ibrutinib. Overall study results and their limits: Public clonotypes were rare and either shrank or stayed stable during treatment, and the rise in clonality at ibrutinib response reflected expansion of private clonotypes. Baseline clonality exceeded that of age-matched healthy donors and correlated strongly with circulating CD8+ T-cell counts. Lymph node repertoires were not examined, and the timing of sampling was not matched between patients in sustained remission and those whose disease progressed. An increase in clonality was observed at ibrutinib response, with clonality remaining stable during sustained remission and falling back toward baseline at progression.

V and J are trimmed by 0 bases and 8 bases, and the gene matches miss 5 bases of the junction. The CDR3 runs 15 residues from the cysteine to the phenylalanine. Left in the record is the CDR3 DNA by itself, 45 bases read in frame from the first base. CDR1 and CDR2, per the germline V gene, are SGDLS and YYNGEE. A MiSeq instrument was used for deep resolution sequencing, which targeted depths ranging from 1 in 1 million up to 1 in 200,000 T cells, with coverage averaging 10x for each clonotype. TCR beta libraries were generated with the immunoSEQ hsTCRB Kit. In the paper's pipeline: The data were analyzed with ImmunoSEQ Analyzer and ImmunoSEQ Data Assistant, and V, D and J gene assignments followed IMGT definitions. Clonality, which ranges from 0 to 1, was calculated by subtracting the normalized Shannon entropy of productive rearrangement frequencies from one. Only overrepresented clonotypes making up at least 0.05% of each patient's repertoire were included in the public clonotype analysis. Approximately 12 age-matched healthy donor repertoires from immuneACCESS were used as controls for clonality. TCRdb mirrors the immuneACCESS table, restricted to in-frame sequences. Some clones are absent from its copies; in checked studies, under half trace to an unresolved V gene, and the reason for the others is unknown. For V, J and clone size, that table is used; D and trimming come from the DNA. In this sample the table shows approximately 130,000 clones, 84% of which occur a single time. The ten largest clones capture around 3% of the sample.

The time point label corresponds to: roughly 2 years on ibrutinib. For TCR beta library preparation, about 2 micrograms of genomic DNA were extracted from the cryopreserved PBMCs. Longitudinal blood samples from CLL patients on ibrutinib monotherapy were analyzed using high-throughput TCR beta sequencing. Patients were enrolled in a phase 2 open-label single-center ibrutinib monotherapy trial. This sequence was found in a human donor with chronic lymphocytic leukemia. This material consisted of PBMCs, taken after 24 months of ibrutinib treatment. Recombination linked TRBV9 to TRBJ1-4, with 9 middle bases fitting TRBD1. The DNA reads TGTGCCAGCAGCGTAGGTACAGGGGGCAGGGAAAAACTGTTTTTT. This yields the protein CASSVGTGGREKLFF.